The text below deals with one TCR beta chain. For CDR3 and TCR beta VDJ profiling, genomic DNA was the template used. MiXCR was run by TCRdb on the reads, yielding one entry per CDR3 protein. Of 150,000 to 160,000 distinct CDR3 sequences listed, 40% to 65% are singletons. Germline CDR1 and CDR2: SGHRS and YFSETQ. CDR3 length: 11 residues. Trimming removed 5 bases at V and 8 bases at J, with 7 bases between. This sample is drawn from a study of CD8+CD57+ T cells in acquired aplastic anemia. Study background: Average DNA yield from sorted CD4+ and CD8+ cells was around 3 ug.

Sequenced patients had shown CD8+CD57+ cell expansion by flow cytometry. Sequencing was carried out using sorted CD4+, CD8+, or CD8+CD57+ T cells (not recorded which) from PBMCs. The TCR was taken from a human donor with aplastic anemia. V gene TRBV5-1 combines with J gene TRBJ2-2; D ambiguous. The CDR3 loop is CASRREGELFF. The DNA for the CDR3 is TGCGCCAGCAGAAGAGAGGGGGAGCTGTTTTTT. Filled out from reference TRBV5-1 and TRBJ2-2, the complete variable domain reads KAGVTQTPRYLIKTRGQQVTLSCSPISGHRSVSWYQQTPGQGLQFLFEYFSETQRNKGNFPGRFSGRQFSNSRSEMNVSTLELGDSALYLCASRREGELFFGEGSRLTVL.